Following are 17 T cell receptor beta chains from one sample sequenced in a study of Ad26.COV2.S vaccination and SARS-CoV-2 variants. The treatment was: over 15 received Ad26.COV2.S at low or high dose, single or two shots; five or six received placebo; per-sample allocation not given. Samples analyzed were those drawn on day 63 after the first vaccine or placebo injection. Method: immunoSEQ multiplex PCR; TCRdb's copy keeps in-frame clones and lacks some. The sample yields just over 350,000 clones, 70% to 90% seen once. The sequences come from peripheral blood, collected in a trial of Ad26.COV2.S vaccine versus placebo. These receptors came from a person between 18 and 65 years old who received the Ad26.COV2.S COVID-19 vaccine or a placebo.

V is TRBV11-2 and J is TRBJ1-4; D call uncertain. CDR1 is SGHAT, CDR2 FQNNGV, per germline. V was clipped by 5 bases and J by 0 bases, with 10 bases between them. This CDR3 region has 15 residues. CDR3 residues: CASSQSGATNEKLFF. The DNA of the CDR3 is TGTGCCAGCAGCCAATCAGGCGCAACTAATGAAAAACTGTTTTTT.

The gene calls are TRBV3-1 (or the pseudogene TRBV3-2) and TRBJ1-3; no clear D gene. The CDR3 covers 17 residues. Germline V gene lookup returns CDR1 LGHDT and CDR2 YNNKEL (reference sequence). Trimming removed 2 bases from V and 0 bases from J, with 14 bases in between. Written as DNA, the CDR3 is TGTGCCAGCAGCCAATTTTTGTCAGATTTCTCTGGAAACACCATATATTTT. Protein sequence: CASSQFLSDFSGNTIYF.

This chain uses TRBV7-2 with TRBJ2-1, with D uncertain. V lost 2 bases, J lost 5 bases, and 10 bases lay in between. Germline values: CDR1 SGHTA, CDR2 FQGNSA. The CDR3 sequence is 14 residues long. CDR3 DNA: TGTGCCAGCAGCTTACAGTCACGGGACAATGAGCAGTTCTTC. Translation: CASSLQSRDNEQFF. The full variable domain, its missing parts supplied by reference TRBV7-2 and TRBJ2-1, is GAGVSQSPSNKVTEKGKDVELRCDPISGHTALYWYRQSLGQGLEFLIYFQGNSAPDKSGLPSDRFSAERTGGSVSTLTIQRTQQEDSAVYLCASSLQSRDNEQFFGPGTRLTVL.

The sample holds one count of this clone. The genes are TRBV19 and TRBJ2-3, with D uncertain. Germline V lookup: CDR1 LNHDA, CDR2 SQIVND (reference sequence). The V and J ends lost 5 bases and 6 bases respectively, with 12 bases between them. This CDR3 has 13 residues. Written as DNA, the CDR3 is TGTGCCAGTAGTGCCCCAGGCATGGATACGCAGTATTTT. Protein sequence: CASSAPGMDTQYF. Full variable domain (outside the CDR3, taken from reference TRBV19 and TRBJ2-3): DGGITQSPKYLFRKEGQNVTLSCEQNLNHDAMYWYRQDPGQGLRLIYYSQIVNDFQKGDIAEGYSVSREKKESFPLTVTSAQKNPTAFYLCASSAPGMDTQYFGPGTRLTVL.

V and J are TRBV30 and TRBJ2-3; 11 bases align to TRBD2. This CDR3 region has 14 residues. The germline V gene encodes CDR1 GTSNPN and CDR2 SVGIG (reference sequence). Germline trimming cut 5 bases from V and 3 bases from J; bases unmatched to any gene: 4. The CDR3: CAWLLAGGTDTQYF. Here the CDR3 DNA reads TGTGCCTGGCTTCTAGCGGGAGGAACAGATACGCAGTATTTT.

This clone occurred once. The DNA of the CDR3 is TGTGCCAGCAGCTTACAGGGTTCCTACGAGCAGTACTTC. Its protein is CASSLQGSYEQYF. The J gene is TRBJ2-7, the V gene TRBV11-2; D is possibly TRBD1 (5 bases). There are 13 residues in the CDR3. CDR1 SGHAT and CDR2 FQNNGV come from the germline V gene. Trimming stripped 2 bases from V and 1 base from J, with 6 bases between.

V gene TRBV21-1 combines with J gene TRBJ1-1. TRBV21-1 is listed as a pseudogene. There are 18 residues in the CDR3. CDR3 DNA sequence: TGTGCCAGCAGCTTCCGCGGGCCCCATGTCCCTGTGAACACTGAAGCTTTCTTT. It translates to CASSFRGPHVPVNTEAFF.

This CDR3 reads CASSYSRPGGVYGYTF. In nucleotides, the CDR3 is TGTGCCAGCAGTTACTCTCGTCCAGGGGGCGTCTATGGCTACACCTTC. V gene TRBV6-2 or TRBV6-3 combines with J gene TRBJ1-2; 8 positions agree with TRBD1. Trimming at V came to 0 bases and at J to 4 bases, leaving 7 bases not matched to a gene. The CDR3 is 16 residues long. Germline V lookup: CDR1 MNHEY, CDR2 SVGEGT.

The CDR3 loop reads CASSLVPQGEETQYF. In DNA form, the CDR3 reads TGTGCCAGCAGCTTAGTCCCACAGGGGGAAGAGACCCAGTACTTC. V gene TRBV7-9 combines with J gene TRBJ2-5; 8 bases match TRBD1. V dropped 1 base and J dropped 3; count of bases not matched to a gene: 4. The CDR3 consists of 15 residues. Germline V gives CDR1 SEHNR, CDR2 FQNEAQ (reference sequence). The whole variable domain, remainder taken from reference TRBV7-9 and TRBJ2-5, is DTGVSQNPRHKITKRGQNVTFRCDPISEHNRLYWYRQTLGQGPEFLTYFQNEAQLEKSRLLSDRFSAERPKGSFSTLEIQRTEQGDSAMYLCASSLVPQGEETQYFGPGTRLLVL.

This chain connects TRBV5-1 to TRBJ2-6; D is undetermined. V gave up 0 bases and J gave up 2 bases, with 9 bases separating them. From germline, CDR1 is SGHRS and CDR2 YFSETQ. This CDR3 has 16 residues. This CDR3 is CASSLALGPGANVLTF. The CDR3 DNA follows: TGCGCCAGCAGCTTGGCCTTGGGTCCTGGGGCCAACGTCCTGACTTTC.

The rearrangement joins TRBV13 to TRBJ1-4; the D gene is possibly TRBD1 (5 bases). Trimming removed 5 bases from V and 1 base from J, with 20 bases in between. Germline V gene lookup returns CDR1 PRHDT and CDR2 FYEKMQ (reference sequence). This CDR3 spans 18 amino acids. This CDR3 is CASSPNPRQGKTNEKLFF. The CDR3, as DNA: TGTGCCAGCAGCCCCAACCCTAGGCAGGGTAAAACTAATGAAAAACTGTTTTTT.

The sample holds one count of this clone. The chain is built from TRBV7-9 and TRBJ2-1; D not resolved. V lost 3 bases, J lost 4 bases, and 16 bases lay in between. The germline V gene encodes CDR1 SEHNR and CDR2 FQNEAQ (reference sequence). CDR3 length equals 16 residues. CDR3 sequence (DNA): TGTGCCAGCAGCTTTGGCCAACCGACCGTATACAATGAGCAGTTCTTC. Its translation: CASSFGQPTVYNEQFF.

The V call is TRBV19, the J call TRBJ2-7; D gene ambiguous. Trimming took off 5 bases at V and 3 bases at J, with 20 bases between the two ends. Germline V gene sequence: CDR1 LNHDA, CDR2 SQIVND (reference sequence). This CDR3 contains 16 residues. CDR3 nucleotide sequence: TGTGCCAGTAGTCATCGTCCCGAACATCATCTCTACGAGCAGTACTTC. Amino acid sequence: CASSHRPEHHLYEQYF.

CDR3 in amino acids: CASSPYPDRGTGNTIYF. The CDR3 nucleotides are TGTGCCAGCAGCCCGTACCCAGACAGGGGGACTGGAAACACCATATATTTT. The J gene is TRBJ1-3, the V gene TRBV11-2; 9 nucleotides line up with TRBD1. Looked up from germline, CDR1 is SGHAT and CDR2 is FQNNGV. Trimming took 5 bases from V and 2 from J; bases not matched to a gene: 10. The CDR3 is 17 amino acids.

This clone was counted a few times. V usage is TRBV19 and J usage is TRBJ1-5, with a possible D match to TRBD1 (5 bases). With 1 base removed from V and 6 bases from J, the gap between germline ends came to 10 bases. There are 14 residues in the CDR3. Germline V gene lookup returns CDR1 LNHDA and CDR2 SQIVND (reference sequence). The CDR3 sequence: CASSIGQSVQPQHF. The DNA for the CDR3 is TGTGCCAGTAGTATAGGACAGTCCGTTCAGCCCCAGCATTTT. Using reference TRBV19 and TRBJ1-5 for the parts outside the CDR3, the full variable domain is DGGITQSPKYLFRKEGQNVTLSCEQNLNHDAMYWYRQDPGQGLRLIYYSQIVNDFQKGDIAEGYSVSREKKESFPLTVTSAQKNPTAFYLCASSIGQSVQPQHFGDGTRLSIL.

The chain combines TRBV6-2 or TRBV6-3 with TRBJ2-1; D is perhaps TRBD2 (6 bases). Germline V gives CDR1 MNHEY, CDR2 SVGEGT. The CDR3 covers 18 residues. V was pared by 0 bases and J by 2 bases, with 17 bases between. The CDR3 nucleotides read TGTGCCAGCAGTTACTCGAGGGGAGCGGGCGTTGCCTACAATGAGCAGTTCTTC. Translation gives CASSYSRGAGVAYNEQFF.

The chain joins TRBV15 to TRBJ2-1; the match to TRBD2 covers 13 bases. J was trimmed by 7 bases and V by 7 bases; bases with no gene match: 7. Germline CDR1 is LNHNV and CDR2 is YYDKDF (reference sequence). CDR3 length equals 15 residues. The CDR3 sequence is CATTLLAGGRNEQFF. The CDR3 DNA reads as TGTGCCACCACCCTACTAGCGGGAGGGCGGAATGAGCAGTTCTTC.